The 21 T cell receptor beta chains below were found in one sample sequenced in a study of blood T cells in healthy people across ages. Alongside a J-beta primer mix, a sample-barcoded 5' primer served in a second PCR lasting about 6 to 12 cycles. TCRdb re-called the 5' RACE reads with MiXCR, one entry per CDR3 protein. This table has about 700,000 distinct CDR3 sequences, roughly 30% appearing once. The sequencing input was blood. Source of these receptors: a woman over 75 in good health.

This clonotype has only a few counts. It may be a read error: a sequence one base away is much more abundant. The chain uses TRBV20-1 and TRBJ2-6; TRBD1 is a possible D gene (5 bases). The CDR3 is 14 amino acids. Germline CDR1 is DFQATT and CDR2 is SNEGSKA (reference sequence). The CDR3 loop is CSAPAVPGADVLTF. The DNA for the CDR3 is TGCAGTGCCCCGGCAGTTCCTGGGGCCGACGTCCTGACTTTC.

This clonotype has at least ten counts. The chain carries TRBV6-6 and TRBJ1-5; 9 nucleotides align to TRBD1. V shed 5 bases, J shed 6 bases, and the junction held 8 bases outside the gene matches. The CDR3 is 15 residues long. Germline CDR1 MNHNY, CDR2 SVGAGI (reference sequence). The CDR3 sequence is CASSRLGQGFQPQHF. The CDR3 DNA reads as TGTGCCAGCAGTCGTCTAGGACAGGGGTTTCAGCCCCAGCATTTT.

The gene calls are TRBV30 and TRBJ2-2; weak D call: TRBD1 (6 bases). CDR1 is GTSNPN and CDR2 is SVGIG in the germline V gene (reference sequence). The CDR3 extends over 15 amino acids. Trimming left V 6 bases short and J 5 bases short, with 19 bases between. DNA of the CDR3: TGTGCCTGTCCAGCCCGGGACACTTCAACCGGGGAGCTGTTTTTT. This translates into CACPARDTSTGELFF.

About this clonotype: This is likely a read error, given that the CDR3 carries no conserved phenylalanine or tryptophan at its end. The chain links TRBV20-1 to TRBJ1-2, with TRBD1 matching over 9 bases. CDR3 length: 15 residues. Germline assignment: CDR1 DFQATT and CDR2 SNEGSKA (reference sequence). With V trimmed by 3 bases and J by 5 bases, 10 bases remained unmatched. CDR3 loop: CSARPGQGLTYGYTC. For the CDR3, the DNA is TGCAGTGCTAGGCCGGGACAGGGCCTTACTTATGGCTACACCTGC.

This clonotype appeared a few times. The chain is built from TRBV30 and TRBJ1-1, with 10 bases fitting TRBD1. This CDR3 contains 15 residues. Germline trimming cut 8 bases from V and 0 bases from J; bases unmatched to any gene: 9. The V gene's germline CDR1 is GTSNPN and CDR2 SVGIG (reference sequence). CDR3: CAVRRDRGVNTEAFF. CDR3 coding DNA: TGTGCCGTCCGGCGGGACAGGGGAGTGAACACTGAAGCTTTCTTT.

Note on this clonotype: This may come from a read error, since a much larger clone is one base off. The CDR3 loop is CASSSAGGSTDAQYF. CDR3 sequence (DNA): TGTGCCAGCAGTTCCGCAGGGGGTTCAACAGATGCGCAGTATTTT. This sequence joins TRBV12-3 or TRBV12-4 and TRBJ2-3; TRBD1 aligns across 7 bases. The CDR3 runs 15 residues.

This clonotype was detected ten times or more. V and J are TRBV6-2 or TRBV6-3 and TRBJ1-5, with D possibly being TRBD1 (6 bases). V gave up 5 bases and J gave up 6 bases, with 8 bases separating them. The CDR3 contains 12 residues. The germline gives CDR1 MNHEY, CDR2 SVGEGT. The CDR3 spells CASSRGGQPQHF. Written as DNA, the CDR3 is TGTGCCAGCAGTAGGGGGGGTCAGCCCCAGCATTTT.

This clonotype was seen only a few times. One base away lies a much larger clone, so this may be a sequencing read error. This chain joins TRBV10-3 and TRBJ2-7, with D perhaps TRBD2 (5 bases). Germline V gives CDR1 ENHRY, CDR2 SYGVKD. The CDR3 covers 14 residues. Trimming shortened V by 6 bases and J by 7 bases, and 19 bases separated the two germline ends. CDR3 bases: TGTGCCATCAGGGAAGGCGAAAACTCGGGGGAGCAGTACTTC. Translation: CAIREGENSGEQYF.

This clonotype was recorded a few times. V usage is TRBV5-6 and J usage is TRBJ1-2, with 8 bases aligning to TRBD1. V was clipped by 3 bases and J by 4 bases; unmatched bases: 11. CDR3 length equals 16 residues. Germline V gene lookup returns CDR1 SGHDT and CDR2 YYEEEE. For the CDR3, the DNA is TGTGCCAGCAGCTCGTGGACAGGGATCCGTGGCTATGGCTACACCTTC. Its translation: CASSSWTGIRGYGYTF. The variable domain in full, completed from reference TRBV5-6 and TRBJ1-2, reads DAGVTQSPTHLIKTRGQQVTLRCSPKSGHDTVSWYQQALGQGPQFIFQYYEEEERQRGNFPDRFSGHQFPNYSSELNVNALLLGDSALYLCASSSWTGIRGYGYTFGSGTRLTVV.

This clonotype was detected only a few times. In DNA, the CDR3 is TGTGCCAGCAGCCAAGATGGAGGACAGGGGGCGGTCGGGTCACTGTTTTTT. This codes for CASSQDGGQGAVGSLFF. This chain joins TRBV4-2 and TRBJ1-4; 11 bases are shared with TRBD1. Germline CDR1 and CDR2: LGHNA and YNFKEQ. Trimming cost V 0 bases and J 13 bases; bases outside gene matches: 13. The CDR3 has 17 residues.

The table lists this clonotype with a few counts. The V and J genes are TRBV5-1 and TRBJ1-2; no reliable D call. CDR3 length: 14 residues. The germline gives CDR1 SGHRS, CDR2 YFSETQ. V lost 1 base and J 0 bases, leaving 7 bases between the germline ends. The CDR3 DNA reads TGCGCCAGCAGCTTGCTCGAGACTAACTATGGCTACACCTTC. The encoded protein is CASSLLETNYGYTF.

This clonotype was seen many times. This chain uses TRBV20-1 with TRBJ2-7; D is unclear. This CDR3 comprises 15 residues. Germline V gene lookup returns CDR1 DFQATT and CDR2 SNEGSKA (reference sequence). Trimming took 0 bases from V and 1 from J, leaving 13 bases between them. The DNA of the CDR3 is TGCAGTGCTAGAGATAAGTCACATCCGTCCTACGAGCAGTACTTC. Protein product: CSARDKSHPSYEQYF.

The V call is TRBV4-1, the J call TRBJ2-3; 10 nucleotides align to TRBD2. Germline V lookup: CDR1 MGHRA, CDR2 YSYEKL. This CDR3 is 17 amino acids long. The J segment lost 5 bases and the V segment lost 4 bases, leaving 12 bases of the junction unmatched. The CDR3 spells CASSPEGLAGEGDTQYF. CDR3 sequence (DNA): TGCGCCAGCAGCCCCGAAGGCCTAGCGGGAGAGGGAGATACGCAGTATTTT.

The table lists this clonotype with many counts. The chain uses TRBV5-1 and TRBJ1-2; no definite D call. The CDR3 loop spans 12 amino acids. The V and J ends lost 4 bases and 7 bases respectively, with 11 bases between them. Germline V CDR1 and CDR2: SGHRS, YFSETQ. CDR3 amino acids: CASSREGPGYTF. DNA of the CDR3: TGCGCCAGCAGCCGAGAGGGTCCTGGCTACACCTTC. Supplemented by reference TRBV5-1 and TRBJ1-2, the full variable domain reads KAGVTQTPRYLIKTRGQQVTLSCSPISGHRSVSWYQQTPGQGLQFLFEYFSETQRNKGNFPGRFSGRQFSNSRSEMNVSTLELGDSALYLCASSREGPGYTFGSGTRLTVV.

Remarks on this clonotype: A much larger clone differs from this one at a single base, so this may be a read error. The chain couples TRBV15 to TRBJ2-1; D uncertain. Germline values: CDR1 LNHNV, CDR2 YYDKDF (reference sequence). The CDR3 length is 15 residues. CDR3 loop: CATSRDQSSYSEQFF. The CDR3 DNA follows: TGTGCCACCAGCAGAGATCAGAGCTCCTACAGTGAGCAGTTCTTC.

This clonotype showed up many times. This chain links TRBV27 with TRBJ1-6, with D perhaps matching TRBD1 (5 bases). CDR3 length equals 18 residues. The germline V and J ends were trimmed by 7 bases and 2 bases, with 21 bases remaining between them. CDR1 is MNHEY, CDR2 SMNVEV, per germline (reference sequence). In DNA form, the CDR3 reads TGTGCCAGCACCCCCCCTCTTCTGGGGGTTACCTATAATTCACCCCTCCACTTT. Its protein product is CASTPPLLGVTYNSPLHF.

This chain's CDR3 is CSARSGGDTQYF. CDR3 in DNA: TGCAGTGCGAGAAGCGGGGGAGATACGCAGTATTTT. The chain links TRBV20-1 to TRBJ2-3; 8 bases are a match to TRBD2. Germline lookup yields CDR1 DFQATT and CDR2 SNEGSKA (reference sequence). CDR3 length: 12 residues. V was pared by 6 bases and J by 5 bases, with 4 bases of the junction left unmatched.

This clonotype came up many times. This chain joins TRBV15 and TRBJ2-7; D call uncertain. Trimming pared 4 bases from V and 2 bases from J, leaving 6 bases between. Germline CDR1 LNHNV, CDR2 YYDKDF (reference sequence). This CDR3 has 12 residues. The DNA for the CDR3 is TGTGCCACCAGCATGAACACCTACGAGCAGTACTTC. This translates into CATSMNTYEQYF.

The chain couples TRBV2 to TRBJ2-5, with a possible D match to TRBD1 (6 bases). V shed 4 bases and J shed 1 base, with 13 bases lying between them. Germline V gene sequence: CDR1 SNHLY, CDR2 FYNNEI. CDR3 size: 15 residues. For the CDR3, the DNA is TGTGCCAGCAGTGCGCAAAGACAGGTCCAAGAGACCCAGTACTTC. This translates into CASSAQRQVQETQYF.

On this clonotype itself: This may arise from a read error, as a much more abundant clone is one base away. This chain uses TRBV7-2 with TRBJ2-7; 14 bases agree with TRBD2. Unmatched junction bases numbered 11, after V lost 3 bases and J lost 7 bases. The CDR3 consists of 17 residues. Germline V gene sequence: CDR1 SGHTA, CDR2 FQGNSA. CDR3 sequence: CASSLTSGGAGNNEQYF. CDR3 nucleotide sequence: TGTGCCAGCAGCTTGACTAGCGGGGGGGCCGGAAATAATGAGCAGTACTTC.

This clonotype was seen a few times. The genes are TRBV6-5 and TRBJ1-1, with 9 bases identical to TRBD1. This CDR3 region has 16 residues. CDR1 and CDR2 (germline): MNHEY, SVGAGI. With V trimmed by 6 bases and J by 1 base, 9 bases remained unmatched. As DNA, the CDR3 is TGTGCCAGCAGGACCCAACAGGGGGCCGGGAACACTGAAGCTTTCTTT. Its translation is CASRTQQGAGNTEAFF.